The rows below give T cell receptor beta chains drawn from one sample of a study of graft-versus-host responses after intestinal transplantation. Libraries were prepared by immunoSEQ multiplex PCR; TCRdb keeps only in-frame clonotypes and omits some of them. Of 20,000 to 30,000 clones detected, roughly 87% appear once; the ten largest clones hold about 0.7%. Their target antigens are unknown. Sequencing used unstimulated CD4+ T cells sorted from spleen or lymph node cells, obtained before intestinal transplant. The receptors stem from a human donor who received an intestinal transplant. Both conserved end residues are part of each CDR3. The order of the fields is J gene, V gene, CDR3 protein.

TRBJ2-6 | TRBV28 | CASSLRGAGANVLTF
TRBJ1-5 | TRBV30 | CAWNPGANQPQHF
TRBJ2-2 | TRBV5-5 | CASSLLAGGSTGELFF
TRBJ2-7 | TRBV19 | CASSFSGGYEQYF
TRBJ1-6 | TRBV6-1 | CASRGGLRYNSPLHF
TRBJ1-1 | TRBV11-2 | CASSLVPRGEAFF
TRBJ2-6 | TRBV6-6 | CATAGSFGANVLTF
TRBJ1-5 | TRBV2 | CASSPDYQPQHF
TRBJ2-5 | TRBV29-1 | CSLRGGGGHRETQYF
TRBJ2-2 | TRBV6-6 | CASSAGGRGELFF
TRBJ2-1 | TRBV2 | CASSGGGNEQFF
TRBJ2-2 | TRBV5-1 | CASSLAGQRNTGELFF
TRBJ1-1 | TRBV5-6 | CASSFRTANTEAFF
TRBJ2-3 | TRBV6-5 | CASSPLRGKADTQYF
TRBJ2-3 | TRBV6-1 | CASSGAPKDTQYF
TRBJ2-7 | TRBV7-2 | CASSLLESSYEQYF
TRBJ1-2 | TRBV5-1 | CASSPAGTGNYGYTF
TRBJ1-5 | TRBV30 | CAWTGGGNQPQHF
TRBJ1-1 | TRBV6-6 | CASSYRGRTEAFF
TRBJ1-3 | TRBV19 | CASSIEGQRISGNTIYF
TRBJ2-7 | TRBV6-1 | CASRYGEQYF
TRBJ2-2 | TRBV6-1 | CASSEARGALAGELFF
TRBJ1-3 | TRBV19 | CASSAALRWGAGNTIYF
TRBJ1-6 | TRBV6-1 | CASSELLTSPLHF
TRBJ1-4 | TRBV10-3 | CAISGTGGEKLFF
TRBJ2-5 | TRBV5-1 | CASSLASGVLRETQYF
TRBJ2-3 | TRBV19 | CASSIEGADTQYF